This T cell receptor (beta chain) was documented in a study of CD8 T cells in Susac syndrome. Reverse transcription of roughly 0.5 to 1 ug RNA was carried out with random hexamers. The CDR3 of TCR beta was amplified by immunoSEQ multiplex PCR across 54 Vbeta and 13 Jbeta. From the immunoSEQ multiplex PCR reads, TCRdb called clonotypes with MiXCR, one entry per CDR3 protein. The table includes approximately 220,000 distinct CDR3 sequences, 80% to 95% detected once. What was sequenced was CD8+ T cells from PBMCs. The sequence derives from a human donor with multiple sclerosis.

CDR3 sequence: CASSFSGADGYTF. In DNA, the CDR3 is TGTGCCAGCAGCTTTTCCGGGGCGGATGGCTACACCTTC. The chain combines TRBV7-9 with TRBJ1-2, with D possibly matching TRBD1 (5 bases). Germline CDR1 and CDR2: SEHNR and FQNEAQ (reference sequence). The V gene lost 3 bases and the J gene lost 6 bases, with 11 bases spanning the gap. The CDR3 is 13 residues long. The complete variable domain, with remaining parts taken from reference TRBV7-9 and TRBJ1-2, reads DTGVSQNPRHKITKRGQNVTFRCDPISEHNRLYWYRQTLGQGPEFLTYFQNEAQLEKSRLLSDRFSAERPKGSFSTLEIQRTEQGDSAMYLCASSFSGADGYTFGSGTRLTVV.